Listed here are 19 T cell receptor beta chains from one sample, sequenced in a study of regulatory T cells in long-lasting Graves disease. Arm-PCR of CDR3 regions with iRepertoire HTBI primers generated TCR beta libraries. TCRdb re-analysed the multiplex PCR reads in MiXCR, keeping a single row per CDR3 protein. Counted here are around 400,000 distinct CDR3 sequences, over 12% occurring once; the ten biggest clones make up over 7.5%. The time point is: newly diagnosed GD, antithyroid drugs for less than 3 months. Researchers made the TCR library from RNA that was extracted from PBMCs. The same data also contributed to another study, on T cells in Graves' hyperthyroidism and ophthalmopathy.

The material was peripheral blood mononuclear cells (PBMCs), obtained at new diagnosis, from a patient treated with antithyroid drugs. The receptors here all came from a woman aged 40 to 50 with Graves disease.

This chain joins TRBV5-5 and TRBJ2-7; 8 bases map to TRBD1. After removal of 4 bases from V and 7 bases from J, the junction contained 19 bases not matched to a gene. Germline CDR1 is SGHKS and CDR2 is YYEKEE (reference sequence). The CDR3 loop spans 17 amino acids. CDR3 sequence (DNA): TGTGCCAGCAGCCCCTCAACCGGGACAGGTATTCATGCAGAGCAGTACTTC. It codes for CASSPSTGTGIHAEQYF.

This clonotype was observed many times. The V and J genes are TRBV11-3 and TRBJ2-2, with 11 bases aligning to TRBD2. The CDR3 is made up of 19 amino acids. CDR1 is SGHNT, CDR2 YENEEA, per germline. The V gene end was trimmed by 0 bases and the J gene end by 4 bases; junction bases not matched to a gene: 10. The CDR3 spells CASSLDLGTSGRGTGELFF. The CDR3 nucleotides read TGTGCCAGCAGCTTAGATCTCGGGACTAGCGGTCGTGGCACCGGGGAGCTGTTTTTT.

This sequence joins TRBV24-1 and TRBJ2-5; TRBD1 aligns across 8 bases. CDR1 is KGHDR and CDR2 is SFDVKD in the germline V gene. Trimming took 1 base from V and 2 from J; bases not matched to a gene: 5. CDR3 size: 16 residues. The CDR3, as DNA: TGTGCCACCAGTGATTTTGGGACAGGAGTTCAAGAGACCCAGTACTTC. The encoded protein is CATSDFGTGVQETQYF.

This clonotype has a count of ten or more. V and J are TRBV9 and TRBJ2-7; 11 nucleotides align to TRBD2. Trimming took 3 bases from V and 4 from J; bases not matched to a gene: 9. Germline-derived CDR1 and CDR2 are SGDLS and YYNGEE. CDR3 size: 16 residues. CDR3 in amino acids: CASSEKGTSGIYEQYF. In nucleotides, the CDR3 is TGTGCCAGCAGCGAGAAGGGGACTAGCGGAATATACGAGCAGTACTTC. The full variable domain, rest sourced from reference TRBV9 and TRBJ2-7, is DSGVTQTPKHLITATGQRVTLRCSPRSGDLSVYWYQQSLDQGLQFLIQYYNGEERAKGNILERFSAQQFPDLHSELNLSSLELGDSALYFCASSEKGTSGIYEQYFGPGTRLTVT.

This clonotype was seen a few times. This chain joins TRBV24-1 and TRBJ2-7, with D perhaps matching TRBD1 (5 bases). Trimming pared 5 bases from V and 2 bases from J, leaving 12 bases between. Germline V CDR1 and CDR2: KGHDR, SFDVKD. The CDR3 sequence is 14 residues long. The CDR3 sequence is CATSAPGPTYEQYF. The DNA of the CDR3 is TGTGCCACCAGTGCCCCAGGGCCGACCTACGAGCAGTACTTC.

This clonotype was counted a few times. The DNA of the CDR3 is TGTGCCAGCAGCTCGGTGGTGTGGGGCTTCTCTGGAAACACCATATATTTT. Translated, it gives CASSSVVWGFSGNTIYF. The gene calls are TRBV5-5 and TRBJ1-3; perhaps TRBD1 as D (5 bases). The germline V gene has CDR1 SGHKS and CDR2 YYEKEE (reference sequence). Deletions cut 3 bases from V and 0 bases from J, with 16 bases between. CDR3 length equals 17 residues.

This clonotype was recorded once. V and J are TRBV11-3 and TRBJ2-2; D gene ambiguous. V was pared by 1 base and J by 5 bases, with 8 bases between. Looked up from germline, CDR1 is SGHNT and CDR2 is YENEEA. The CDR3 is 14 amino acids. This chain's CDR3 is CASSLGFTTGELFF. For the CDR3, the DNA is TGTGCCAGCAGCTTAGGGTTCACGACCGGGGAGCTGTTTTTT.

This clonotype has a count of ten or more. V usage is TRBV30 and J usage is TRBJ1-1, with no clear D. The V end was cut by 1 base, the J end by 6 bases, with 12 bases between. The CDR3 runs to 13 residues. CDR1 is GTSNPN and CDR2 is SVGIG in the germline V gene (reference sequence). This CDR3 reads CAWSGEGRPEAFF. The CDR3 DNA reads TGTGCCTGGAGTGGGGAGGGCCGGCCTGAAGCTTTCTTT.

CDR3 DNA sequence: TGTGCCAGCAGCCCGTGGACTAGCCCCTACTCCTACAATGAGCAGTTCTTC. It specifies CASSPWTSPYSYNEQFF. J is TRBJ2-1 and V is TRBV5-5; 8 bases are shared with TRBD2. The CDR3 is 17 amino acids. V gave up 4 bases and J gave up 0 bases; unmatched junction bases: 9. Germline assignment: CDR1 SGHKS and CDR2 YYEKEE (reference sequence).

In this sample, this clonotype turned up once. The chain combines TRBV20-1 with TRBJ2-1, with 9 bases identical to TRBD1. Germline CDR1 and CDR2: DFQATT and SNEGSKA (reference sequence). Losses at the gene ends were 3 bases for V and 2 bases for J; bases not matched to a gene: 8. This CDR3 comprises 16 residues. CDR3 amino acids: CSASPGDRAPYNEQFF. As DNA, the CDR3 is TGCAGTGCTAGCCCTGGGGACAGGGCCCCCTACAATGAGCAGTTCTTC.

The chain carries TRBV7-9 and TRBJ2-1, with 7 bases that match TRBD2. Germline CDR1 SEHNR, CDR2 FQNEAQ (reference sequence). This CDR3 is 15 amino acids long. V was pared by 1 base and J by 7 bases, with 7 bases of the junction left unmatched. CDR3: CASSLVREVWNEQFF. CDR3 DNA: TGTGCCAGCAGCTTAGTCCGGGAGGTTTGGAATGAGCAGTTCTTC.

Comments on this clonotype: This may be a read error, as it is one base from a much larger clone. This chain links TRBV13 with TRBJ2-1; 9 bases are a match to TRBD2. The germline gives CDR1 PRHDT, CDR2 FYEKMQ (reference sequence). The CDR3 is made up of 21 amino acids. The CDR3 sequence is CASTQQDSAGEAGGYYNDQFF. The CDR3 DNA sequence: TGTGCCAGCACCCAGCAAGATTCGGCTGGAGAGGCGGGAGGGTACTACAATGATCAGTTCTTC.

This clonotype was seen ten or more times. This chain joins TRBV9 and TRBJ2-2, with 7 bases fitting TRBD1. Germline V lookup: CDR1 SGDLS, CDR2 YYNGEE. This CDR3 has 14 amino acids. With 0 bases clipped from V and 6 bases from J, the junction kept 2 bases outside the gene matches. The CDR3 sequence: CASSVVQGAGELFF. Here the CDR3 DNA reads TGTGCCAGCAGCGTAGTGCAGGGGGCCGGGGAGCTGTTTTTT. Filled out from reference TRBV9 and TRBJ2-2, the complete variable domain reads DSGVTQTPKHLITATGQRVTLRCSPRSGDLSVYWYQQSLDQGLQFLIQYYNGEERAKGNILERFSAQQFPDLHSELNLSSLELGDSALYFCASSVVQGAGELFFGEGSRLTVL.

This clonotype was recorded many times. CDR3 in amino acids: CASSYRGQYYEQYF. The DNA for the CDR3 is TGTGCCAGCAGTTACCGAGGGCAGTACTACGAGCAGTACTTC. The chain joins TRBV6-5 to TRBJ2-7, with D maybe TRBD2 (5 bases). This CDR3 contains 14 residues. Germline CDR1 MNHEY, CDR2 SVGAGI. Between the trimmed V and J ends, which lost 2 bases and 3 bases, there was a span of 11 bases.

This clonotype has a count of ten or more. The chain uses TRBV10-2 and TRBJ2-5, with D perhaps matching TRBD1 (6 bases). V lost 6 bases to trimming and J lost 5 bases, with 10 bases between them. The CDR3 is 12 residues long. CDR1 is WSHSY and CDR2 is SAAADI in the germline V gene. The CDR3 sequence: CASSRGLETQYF. DNA for the CDR3: TGCGCCAGCAGCAGGGGATTGGAGACCCAGTACTTC.

At least ten counts were recorded for this clonotype. V is TRBV2 and J is TRBJ2-7; 9 bases align to TRBD1. Germline V gene data show CDR1 as SNHLY and CDR2 as FYNNEI. V gave up 6 bases and J gave up 6 bases; unmatched junction bases: 9. The CDR3 loop spans 14 amino acids. This CDR3 is CASRLRATGGEQYF. The CDR3 DNA is TGTGCCAGCAGGCTACGGGCGACAGGGGGCGAGCAGTACTTC.

Ten or more counts support this clonotype. The J gene is TRBJ2-1, the V gene TRBV28; D assignment may be TRBD1 or TRBD2 (5 bases each). Germline lookup yields CDR1 MDHEN and CDR2 SYDVKM. Trimming took 5 bases from V and 6 from J, leaving 11 bases between them. The CDR3 is made up of 13 amino acids. CDR3 coding DNA: TGTGCCAGCAGTCTCCGGGACCCCAATGAGCAGTTCTTC. Protein sequence: CASSLRDPNEQFF.

This clonotype was counted many times. The chain carries TRBV12-3 or TRBV12-4 and TRBJ2-1; 9 bases fit TRBD1. The V gene end was trimmed by 5 bases and the J gene end by 9 bases; junction bases not matched to a gene: 11. The CDR3 extends over 15 amino acids. Here the CDR3 reads CASSRGTGLQFEQFF. CDR3 coding DNA: TGTGCCAGCAGTAGGGGGACAGGGTTGCAATTTGAGCAGTTCTTC.

The V and J genes are TRBV30 and TRBJ2-1; tentatively, D is TRBD2 (5 bases). This CDR3 comprises 16 residues. V was shortened by 0 bases and J by 8 bases, with 20 bases between the two germline ends. Germline V gene sequence: CDR1 GTSNPN, CDR2 SVGIG (reference sequence). CDR3 sequence: CAWSVPVVRGIDEQFF. The CDR3 DNA reads as TGTGCCTGGAGTGTACCAGTAGTTCGGGGTATAGATGAGCAGTTCTTC.